Listed below are T cell receptor beta chains from one sample, sequenced in a study of blood T cell repertoires in COVID-19. Libraries were prepared by immunoSEQ multiplex PCR; TCRdb keeps only in-frame clonotypes and omits some of them. The sample includes about 240,000 clones, 75% to 90% seen only once; the top ten take 3.3%. The sequencing sample was made of PBMCs or T cells enriched from blood (not recorded which). The origin of the receptors is a woman in her forties with acute COVID-19. The CDR3 runs from the conserved cysteine through the conserved F or W. D genes are given only for firm matches. Rows may omit the clone size; those that give it use once, few, many or a size class.

abundance,v_gene,d_gene,j_gene,CDR3nt,CDR3aa
NA,TRBV30,NA,TRBJ1-1,TGTGCCTGGAGTTTAAGAGGTGACACTGAAGCTTTCTTT,CAWSLRGDTEAFF
NA,TRBV25-1,TRBD1,TRBJ1-6,TGTGCCAGCAGTGAATATTCAGGGGGGAATTCACCCCTCCACTTT,CASSEYSGGNSPLHF
NA,TRBV5-1,TRBD2,TRBJ2-5,TGCGCCAGCAGCTTGGGCGCCCTAGCGGGAGGGGAGACCCAGTACTTC,CASSLGALAGGETQYF
NA,TRBV21-1,NA,TRBJ2-7,TGTGCCAGCAGCAAAGGCGTTGCGGGAGTAAGGGAGCAGTACTTC,CASSKGVAGVREQYF
NA,TRBV6-1,TRBD1,TRBJ1-2,TGTGCCAGCAGTGAAGCGCTTTGGACAGGGCTTAACTATGGCTACACCTTC,CASSEALWTGLNYGYTF
NA,TRBV6-5,TRBD1,TRBJ1-1,TGTGCCAGCAGTTACTCGATACAGGGGAAAACTGAAGCTTTCTTT,CASSYSIQGKTEAFF
NA,TRBV19,NA,TRBJ1-5,TGTGCCAGTAGTCCTGGGCAGTCATTTGGAAGCAATCAGCCCCAGCATTTT,CASSPGQSFGSNQPQHF
NA,TRBV27,TRBD1,TRBJ1-2,TGTGCCAGCACGTCCCGACAGGGGCGAAACTATGGCTACACCTTC,CASTSRQGRNYGYTF
NA,TRBV3-1/TRBV3-2,TRBD2,TRBJ2-2,TGTGCCAGCAGCCAAGACCTTACGAGCGGGGTCCAGGCCGGGGAGCTGTTTTTT,CASSQDLTSGVQAGELFF
NA,TRBV19,TRBD1,TRBJ1-3,TGTGCCAGTAGTGAAAGACAGGGGGCAGGTGGAAACACCATATATTTT,CASSERQGAGGNTIYF
NA,TRBV5-1,TRBD1,TRBJ2-7,TGCGCCAGCAGCTCGACAGGGGTTTTGGTCTACGAGCAGTACTTC,CASSSTGVLVYEQYF
once,TRBV11-3,NA,TRBJ1-3,TGTGCCAGCAGCCAGGGTTGGAGAAACACCATATATTTT,CASSQGWRNTIYF
NA,TRBV2,TRBD1,TRBJ2-5,TGTGCCAGCAGTGAAGCAAGCGTGGGACAGAACCAAGAGACCCAGTACTTC,CASSEASVGQNQETQYF
NA,TRBV6-5,TRBD1,TRBJ2-7,TGTGCCAGCAGCGGCCGGGACAGGAGCTCCTACGAGCAGTACTTC,CASSGRDRSSYEQYF
once,TRBV11-2,TRBD2,TRBJ2-1,TGTGCCAGCAGCTTTCAACAAGCCGGGACTAGCTACAATGAGCAGTTCTTC,CASSFQQAGTSYNEQFF
NA,TRBV19,TRBD1,TRBJ1-1,TGTGCCAGTACCCCGACAGGGCGCGCTGAAGCTTTCTTT,CASTPTGRAEAFF
NA,TRBV30,NA,TRBJ2-7,TGTGCCTGGAGTCCGCGCCCCTCCTACGAGCAGTACTTC,CAWSPRPSYEQYF
once,TRBV21-1,NA,TRBJ2-7,TGTGCCAGCAGCTTTCGTCTAGCGGGAGGGCAAGGGCGCGGGTCCTACGAGCAGTACTTC,CASSFRLAGGQGRGSYEQYF
NA,TRBV11-2,NA,TRBJ1-5,TGTGCCAGCAGCTTAGATCGACAAAACAATCAGCCCCAGCATTTT,CASSLDRQNNQPQHF